These T cell receptor beta chains were read from a single sample in a study of beta chain features in type 1 diabetes. Data came from immunoSEQ multiplex PCR; TCRdb stores just in-frame clones and leaves some out. Of almost 350,000 clones detected, 20% appear once; the ten largest clones hold 0.035% to 0.05%. Sequencing input: naive CD4+ T cells from blood. The receptors come from a woman aged 18-35 years in good health. Each CDR3 is given without its conserved first and last residue.

J,V,CDR3
TRBJ1-2,TRBV7-2,ASNRGDRWNYGYT
TRBJ2-3,TRBV9,ASSVRRGVTSTDTQY
TRBJ2-6,TRBV30,AWIKRTGKTKNGANVLT
NA,TRBV7-2,ASSGGRVTYEQY
TRBJ2-5,TRBV5-4,ASSPKTGTQY
TRBJ2-1,TRBV14,ASSLGTSGTEQF
TRBJ2-3,TRBV5-4,ASSLASGISTDTQY
TRBJ2-3,TRBV7-3,ASSLQAGKFTDTQY
TRBJ2-3,TRBV2,ASGRGGGDTDTQY
TRBJ2-5,TRBV7-9,ASSAQETQY
TRBJ2-1,TRBV7-7,ASSRDRANEQF
TRBJ1-5,TRBV18,ASSPNTGQGRQPQH
TRBJ2-1,TRBV5-1,ASSLLPGLARDEQF
TRBJ2-1,TRBV7-8,ASSSVAGGLREQF
TRBJ1-2,TRBV4-1,ASSQDSYGYT
TRBJ2-6,TRBV7-8,ASSWTQEISGANVLT
TRBJ2-3,TRBV30,AWMRAAVSTDTQY
TRBJ2-3,TRBV7-2,ASSLRQSTDTQY
TRBJ2-4,TRBV6-6,ASGEGAGNIQY
TRBJ1-5,TRBV5-1,ASSFEGLGQQH
TRBJ2-5,TRBV29-1,SVEPVSETQY
TRBJ2-1,TRBV4-1,ASSQVGTSHLNEQF
TRBJ1-1,TRBV19,ASRDSYTEAF
TRBJ2-1,TRBV5-4,ASRVDRGYNEQF
TRBJ2-5,TRBV19,ASLGPAETQY
TRBJ1-1,TRBV5-5,ASSQAPGVGGTEAF
TRBJ2-3,TRBV20-1,SASSLTQY
TRBJ2-7,TRBV2,ASSVAGPQY
TRBJ2-3,TRBV2,ASRYRGPATDTQY
TRBJ2-1,TRBV11-2,ASSLSKRSPYNEQF
TRBJ2-7,TRBV30,AWSLPGWAQAEQY
TRBJ2-3,TRBV5-1,ASSLGTGGDLAQY
TRBJ2-5,TRBV19,ASRPRGTGQETQY
TRBJ1-4,TRBV4-2,ASSQDLPNEKLF
TRBJ1-2,TRBV19,ASSMAGFDYGYT
TRBJ1-5,TRBV7-9,ASSLGVQGRNQPQH
TRBJ1-1,TRBV20-1,SASRNTEAF
TRBJ2-4,TRBV5-4,ASSLGLLDDIQY
TRBJ2-7,TRBV5-4,ASSPGGTSGYEQY
TRBJ1-5,TRBV7-9,ASSFGVGQGNQPQH
TRBJ2-3,TRBV7-9,ASSFPGDTQY
TRBJ2-5,TRBV5-8,ASSLGQGQETQY
TRBJ2-7,TRBV9,ASSARTSLRNAEQY
TRBJ2-7,TRBV4-1,ASSRRGDGTSYEQY
TRBJ2-3,TRBV30,AWSRGTSGETDTQY
TRBJ2-1,TRBV15,ATSRDGRLAEQF
TRBJ1-3,TRBV7-9,ASSWSGTGSGNTIY
TRBJ2-5,TRBV7-2,ASSLAGGRETQY
TRBJ1-6,TRBV30,AWSVTRRLISSYNSPLH
TRBJ2-5,TRBV11-2,ASSPDRGRETQY
TRBJ2-5,TRBV2,ASSGSAQGAFRETQY
TRBJ2-1,TRBV4-1,ASSQLTSGYNEQF
TRBJ1-6,TRBV5-4,ASSLPGTARNSPLH
TRBJ2-6,TRBV2,ASSNSGAGANVLT
TRBJ2-5,TRBV5-1,ASSFAGGKETQY